A single sample gave rise to the 2 T cell receptor beta chains below, sequenced in a study of response to subunit inactivated influenza vaccine. TCRdb called the RT-PCR reads again in MiXCR, with one record for every CDR3 protein. This table has 500,000 to 650,000 distinct CDR3 sequences, 6.5% to 8% appearing once. The starting material was PBMCs from blood, obtained roughly 24 months after vaccination. The receptors were sampled from a man between 50 and 75 years old who received an inactivated influenza vaccine.

This clonotype was counted at least ten times. The J gene is TRBJ1-1, the V gene TRBV20-1; D gene ambiguous. The CDR3 totals 12 residues. Germline values: CDR1 DFQATT, CDR2 SNEGSKA (reference sequence). The ends were cut back, 6 bases at V and 6 bases at J, with 14 bases in the middle. Written as DNA, the CDR3 is TGCAGTGCCCTATATAGTAGGGCTGAAGCTTTCTTT. Amino acids: CSALYSRAEAFF.

In DNA form, the CDR3 reads TGTGCCAGCAGCGCAGGGACAGGGCCAACCTACGAGCAGTACTTC. Its protein is CASSAGTGPTYEQYF. The chain links TRBV2 to TRBJ2-7; 9 nucleotides line up with TRBD1. Germline CDR1 is SNHLY and CDR2 is FYNNEI. The CDR3 totals 15 residues. Trimming cost V 6 bases and J 2 bases; bases outside gene matches: 8. Using reference TRBV2 and TRBJ2-7 for the parts outside the CDR3, the full variable domain is EPEVTQTPSHQVTQMGQEVILRCVPISNHLYFYWYRQILGQKVEFLVSFYNNEISEKSEIFDDQFSVERPDGSNFTLKIRSTKLEDSAMYFCASSAGTGPTYEQYFGPGTRLTVT.